This T cell receptor beta chain stems from a study of identical twins. Study-wide results and caveats: Invariant MAIT and iNKT cells are populations that could partly confound zero-insertion analyses.

Points on this clonotype: The target antigen is unknown.

A universal primer site was created by template switching, with the cDNA bearing unique molecular identifiers. MiXCR, run by TCRdb on the 5' RACE reads, gives a single entry per CDR3 protein. Of 450,000 or so distinct CDR3 sequences listed, approximately 15% were seen once; the top ten hold more than 0.5%. Germline CDR1 and CDR2: SQVTM and ANQGSEA. With 4 bases removed from V and 5 bases from J, the gap between germline ends came to 6 bases. The CDR3 runs to 11 residues. This sample was also put to use in a study of yellow fever vaccine responses in identical twins.

Sequencing input: CD4+ T cells sorted from blood. V is TRBV29-1 and J is TRBJ2-1; D not certain. This TCR was recovered from a woman younger than 30 in good health. CDR3 amino acids: CSVAPNNEQFF. In DNA form, the CDR3 reads TGCAGCGTTGCCCCTAACAATGAGCAGTTCTTC.